The entry below describes one T cell receptor beta chain. Its antigen is still unknown. The length of the CDR3 is 15 residues. The V and J ends lost 7 bases and 8 bases, in that order; junction bases with no gene match: 10. Germline values: CDR1 MNHNS, CDR2 SASEGT. This table comes from immunoSEQ multiplex PCR, and its TCRdb copy is limited to in-frame clones, with some not included. This sample yields 2 million to 3 million clones, of which more than 80% are seen a single time; about 0.13% belongs to the top ten. This entry is derived from a study of shared clonotypes between healthy human individuals. Overall study results and limits: Several donors showed sharing of approximately 5% of naive CD4 clonotypes. The generation probabilities recorded for non-shared clonotypes fell below those of clonotypes shared by all four donors.

Both subsets, CD45RA+ naive and CD45RA-negative memory, were split from the CD4+ cells. Sequenced sample: naive CD4+ T cells sorted from blood. The subset here: CD45RA+ positively selected. This sequence was found in a man aged 18-30 years in good health. This sequence joins TRBV6-1 and TRBJ1-6; the match to TRBD1 covers 8 bases. The chain's CDR3 is CASNLSRGLDSPLHF. The CDR3 coding sequence is TGTGCCAGCAATCTCTCCAGGGGGCTTGATTCACCCCTCCACTTT.